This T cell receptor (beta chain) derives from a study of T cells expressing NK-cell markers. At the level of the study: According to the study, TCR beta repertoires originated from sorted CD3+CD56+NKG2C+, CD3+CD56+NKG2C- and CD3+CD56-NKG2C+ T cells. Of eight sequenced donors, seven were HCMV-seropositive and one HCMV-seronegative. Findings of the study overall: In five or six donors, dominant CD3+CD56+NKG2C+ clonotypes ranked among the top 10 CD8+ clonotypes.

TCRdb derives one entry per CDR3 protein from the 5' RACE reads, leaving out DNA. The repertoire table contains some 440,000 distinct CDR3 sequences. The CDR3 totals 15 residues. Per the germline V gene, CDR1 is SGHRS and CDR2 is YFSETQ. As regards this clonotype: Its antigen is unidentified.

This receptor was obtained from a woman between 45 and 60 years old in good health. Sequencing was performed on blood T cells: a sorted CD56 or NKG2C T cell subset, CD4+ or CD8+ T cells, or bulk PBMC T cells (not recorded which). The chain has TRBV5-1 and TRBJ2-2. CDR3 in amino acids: CASSLAAGSTGELFF.